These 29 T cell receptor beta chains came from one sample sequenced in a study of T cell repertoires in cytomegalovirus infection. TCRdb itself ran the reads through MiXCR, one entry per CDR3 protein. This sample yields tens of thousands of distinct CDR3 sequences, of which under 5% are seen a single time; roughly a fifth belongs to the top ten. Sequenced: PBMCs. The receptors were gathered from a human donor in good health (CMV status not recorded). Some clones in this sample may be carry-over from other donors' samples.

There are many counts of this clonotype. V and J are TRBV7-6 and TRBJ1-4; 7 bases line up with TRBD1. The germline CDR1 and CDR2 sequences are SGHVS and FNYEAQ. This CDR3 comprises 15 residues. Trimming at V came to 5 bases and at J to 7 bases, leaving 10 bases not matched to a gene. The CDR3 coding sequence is TGTGCCAGCAGCCCAGGGGGTCTGGGGAGTGAAAAACTGTTTTTT. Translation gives CASSPGGLGSEKLFF.

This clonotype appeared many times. This CDR3 is CASSQMLTSNQPQHF. The CDR3 DNA reads TGTGCCAGCAGCCAAATGTTAACCAGCAATCAGCCCCAGCATTTT. The V call is TRBV7-2, the J call TRBJ1-5; D is ambiguous. With 5 bases removed from V and 1 base from J, the gap between germline ends came to 12 bases. The germline V gene encodes CDR1 SGHTA and CDR2 FQGNSA. The CDR3 runs to 15 residues. Full variable domain (remainder filled in from reference TRBV7-2 and TRBJ1-5): GAGVSQSPSNKVTEKGKDVELRCDPISGHTALYWYRQSLGQGLEFLIYFQGNSAPDKSGLPSDRFSAERTGGSVSTLTIQRTQQEDSAVYLCASSQMLTSNQPQHFGDGTRLSIL.

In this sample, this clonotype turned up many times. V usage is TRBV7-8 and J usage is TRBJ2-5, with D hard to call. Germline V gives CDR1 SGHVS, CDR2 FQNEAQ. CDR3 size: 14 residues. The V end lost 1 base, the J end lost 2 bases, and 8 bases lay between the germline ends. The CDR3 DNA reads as TGTGCCAGCAGCTTAGTCAGTCCTCAAGAGACCCAGTACTTC. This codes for CASSLVSPQETQYF.

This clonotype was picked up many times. The CDR3 nucleotides read TGTGCCAGCAGCCAGGCAGGGAGTAAAGGGGCCAACGTCCTGACTTTC. Protein product: CASSQAGSKGANVLTF. V and J are TRBV7-9 and TRBJ2-6; the D gene could be TRBD1 or TRBD2 (5 bases each). The CDR3 is 16 amino acids. Germline CDR1 reads SEHNR; CDR2 reads FQNEAQ (reference sequence). The germline V and J ends were trimmed by 5 bases and 4 bases, with 15 bases remaining between them. The complete variable domain, with remaining parts taken from reference TRBV7-9 and TRBJ2-6, reads DTGVSQNPRHKITKRGQNVTFRCDPISEHNRLYWYRQTLGQGPEFLTYFQNEAQLEKSRLLSDRFSAERPKGSFSTLEIQRTEQGDSAMYLCASSQAGSKGANVLTFGAGSRLTVL.

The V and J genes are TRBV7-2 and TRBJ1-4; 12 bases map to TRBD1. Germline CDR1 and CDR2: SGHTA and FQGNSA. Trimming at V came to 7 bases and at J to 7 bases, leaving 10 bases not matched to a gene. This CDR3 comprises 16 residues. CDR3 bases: TGTGCCAGCACTCCCGGGACAGGGGGCCGATTTGAAAAACTGTTTTTT. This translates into CASTPGTGGRFEKLFF.

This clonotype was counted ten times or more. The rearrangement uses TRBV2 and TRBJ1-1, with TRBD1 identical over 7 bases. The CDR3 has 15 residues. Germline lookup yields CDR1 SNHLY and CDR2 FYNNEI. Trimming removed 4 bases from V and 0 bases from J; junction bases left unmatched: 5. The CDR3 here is CASSGQGGLNTEAFF. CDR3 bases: TGTGCCAGCAGTGGCCAAGGGGGCCTGAACACTGAAGCTTTCTTT.

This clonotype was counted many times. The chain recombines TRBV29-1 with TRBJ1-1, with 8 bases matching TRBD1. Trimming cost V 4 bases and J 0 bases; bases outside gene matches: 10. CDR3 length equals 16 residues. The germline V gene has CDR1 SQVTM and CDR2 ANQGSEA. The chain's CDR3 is CSVGSDRVIMNTEAFF. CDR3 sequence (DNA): TGCAGCGTTGGATCGGACAGGGTAATCATGAACACTGAAGCTTTCTTT.

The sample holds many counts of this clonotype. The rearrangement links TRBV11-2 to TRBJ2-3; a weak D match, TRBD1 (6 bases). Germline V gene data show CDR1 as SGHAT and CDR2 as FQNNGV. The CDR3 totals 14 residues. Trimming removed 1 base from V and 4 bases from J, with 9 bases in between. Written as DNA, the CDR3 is TGTGCCAGCAGCTTAGGTGAGGGGGCAGATACGCAGTATTTT. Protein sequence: CASSLGEGADTQYF.

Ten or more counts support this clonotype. DNA of the CDR3: TGTGCCAGCAGCTTAGGGGGGACCCAGAATGAGCAGTTCTTC. Its translation is CASSLGGTQNEQFF. The chain uses TRBV7-3 and TRBJ2-1, with a possible D match to TRBD2 (6 bases). Trimming removed 2 bases from V and 7 bases from J, with 12 bases in between. This CDR3 has 14 residues. Germline CDR1 SGHTA, CDR2 FQGTGA.

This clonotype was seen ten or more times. The CDR3 is CASSSREGGSPLHF. CDR3 DNA sequence: TGTGCCAGCAGCTCAAGGGAGGGTGGCTCACCCCTCCACTTT. The V gene is TRBV7-2, the J gene TRBJ1-6; D gene uncertain. Between the trimmed V and J ends, which lost 4 bases and 10 bases, there was a span of 14 bases. This CDR3 spans 14 amino acids. Per germline, CDR1 SGHTA and CDR2 FQGNSA.

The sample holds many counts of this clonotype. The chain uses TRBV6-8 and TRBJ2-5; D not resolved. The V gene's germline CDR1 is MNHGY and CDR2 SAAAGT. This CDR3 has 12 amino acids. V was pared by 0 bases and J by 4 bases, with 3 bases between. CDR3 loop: CASSYSGETQYF. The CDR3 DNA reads TGTGCCAGCAGTTACTCGGGAGAGACCCAGTACTTC.

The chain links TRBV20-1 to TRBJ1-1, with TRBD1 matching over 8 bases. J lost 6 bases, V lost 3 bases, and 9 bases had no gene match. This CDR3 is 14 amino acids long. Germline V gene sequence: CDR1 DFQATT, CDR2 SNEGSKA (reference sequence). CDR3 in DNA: TGCAGTGCTAGGCCCAGGGGGCGCTTGGCTGAAGCTTTCTTT. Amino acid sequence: CSARPRGRLAEAFF.

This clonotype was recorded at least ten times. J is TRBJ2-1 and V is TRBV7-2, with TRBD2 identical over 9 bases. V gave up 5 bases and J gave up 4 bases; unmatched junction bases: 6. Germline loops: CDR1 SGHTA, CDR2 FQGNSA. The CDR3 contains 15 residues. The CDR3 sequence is CASSQSAGGYNEQFF. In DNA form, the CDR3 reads TGTGCCAGCAGCCAATCAGCGGGGGGATACAATGAGCAGTTCTTC.

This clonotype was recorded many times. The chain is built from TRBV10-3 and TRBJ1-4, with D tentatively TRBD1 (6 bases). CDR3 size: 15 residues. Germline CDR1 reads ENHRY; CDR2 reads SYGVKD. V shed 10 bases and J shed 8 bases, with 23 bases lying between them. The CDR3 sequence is CATQGTRGEGEKLFF. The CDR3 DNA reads TGTGCCACACAGGGAACCCGAGGAGAAGGCGAAAAACTGTTTTTT.

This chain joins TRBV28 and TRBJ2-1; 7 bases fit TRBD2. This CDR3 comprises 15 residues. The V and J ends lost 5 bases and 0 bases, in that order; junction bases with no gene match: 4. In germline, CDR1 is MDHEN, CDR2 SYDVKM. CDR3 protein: CASSPGTTSYNEQFF. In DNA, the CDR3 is TGTGCCAGCAGTCCCGGGACTACCTCCTACAATGAGCAGTTCTTC.

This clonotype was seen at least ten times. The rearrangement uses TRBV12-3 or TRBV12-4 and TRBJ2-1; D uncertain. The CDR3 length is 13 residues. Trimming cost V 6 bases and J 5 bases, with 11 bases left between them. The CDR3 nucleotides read TGTGCCAGCAGCCCAGACACTGACAATGAGCAGTTCTTC. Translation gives CASSPDTDNEQFF.

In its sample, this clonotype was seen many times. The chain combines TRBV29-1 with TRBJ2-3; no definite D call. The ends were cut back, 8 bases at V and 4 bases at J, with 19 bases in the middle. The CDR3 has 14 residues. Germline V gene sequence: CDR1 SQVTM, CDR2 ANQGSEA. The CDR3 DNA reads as TGCAGCTCCCGCCAGCTAGTGGTGGCAGATACGCAGTATTTT. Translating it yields CSSRQLVVADTQYF.

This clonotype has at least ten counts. The CDR3 nucleotides read TGTGCCAGCAGTCGCGGGGAGAGGCAGCCCCAGCATTTT. Translated: CASSRGERQPQHF. The rearrangement uses TRBV12-3 or TRBV12-4 and TRBJ1-5; D call uncertain. With 5 bases removed from V and 7 bases from J, the gap between germline ends came to 12 bases. This CDR3 has 13 amino acids.

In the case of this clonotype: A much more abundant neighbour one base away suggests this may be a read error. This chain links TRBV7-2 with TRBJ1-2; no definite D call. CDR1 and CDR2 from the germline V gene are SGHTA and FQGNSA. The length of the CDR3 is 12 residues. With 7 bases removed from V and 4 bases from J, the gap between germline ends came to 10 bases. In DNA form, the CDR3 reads TGTACCAGCAACGGGCCTGCCTATGGCTACACCTTC. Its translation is CTSNGPAYGYTF.

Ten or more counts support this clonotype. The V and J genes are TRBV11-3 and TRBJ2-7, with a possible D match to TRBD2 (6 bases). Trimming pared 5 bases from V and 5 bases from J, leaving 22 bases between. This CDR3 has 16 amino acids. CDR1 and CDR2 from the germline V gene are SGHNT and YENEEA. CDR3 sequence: CASSGKGFGSGHEQYF. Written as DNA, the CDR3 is TGTGCCAGCAGCGGTAAAGGGTTCGGGAGCGGCCACGAGCAGTACTTC.

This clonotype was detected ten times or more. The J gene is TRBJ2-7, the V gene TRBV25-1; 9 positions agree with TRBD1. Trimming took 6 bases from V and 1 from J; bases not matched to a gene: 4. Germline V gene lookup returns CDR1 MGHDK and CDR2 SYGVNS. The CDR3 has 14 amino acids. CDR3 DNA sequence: TGTGCCAGCAGCTTCGGACAGGGGTCCTACGAGCAGTACTTC. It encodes CASSFGQGSYEQYF.

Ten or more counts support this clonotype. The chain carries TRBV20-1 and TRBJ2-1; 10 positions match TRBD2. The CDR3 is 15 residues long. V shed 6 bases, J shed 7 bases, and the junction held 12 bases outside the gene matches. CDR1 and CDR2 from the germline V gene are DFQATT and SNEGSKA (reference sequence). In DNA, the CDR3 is TGCAGTGCAGAAGCGGGAGGGCCCAGGGGTAATGAGCAGTTCTTC. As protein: CSAEAGGPRGNEQFF.

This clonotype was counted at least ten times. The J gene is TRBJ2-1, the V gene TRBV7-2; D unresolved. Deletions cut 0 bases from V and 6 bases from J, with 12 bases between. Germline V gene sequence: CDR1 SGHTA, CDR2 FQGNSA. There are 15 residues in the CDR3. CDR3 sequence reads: CASSLAVRVFNEQFF. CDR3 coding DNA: TGTGCCAGCAGCTTAGCGGTCCGAGTCTTCAATGAGCAGTTCTTC. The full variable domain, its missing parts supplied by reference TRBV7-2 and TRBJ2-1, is GAGVSQSPSNKVTEKGKDVELRCDPISGHTALYWYRQSLGQGLEFLIYFQGNSAPDKSGLPSDRFSAERTGGSVSTLTIQRTQQEDSAVYLCASSLAVRVFNEQFFGPGTRLTVL.

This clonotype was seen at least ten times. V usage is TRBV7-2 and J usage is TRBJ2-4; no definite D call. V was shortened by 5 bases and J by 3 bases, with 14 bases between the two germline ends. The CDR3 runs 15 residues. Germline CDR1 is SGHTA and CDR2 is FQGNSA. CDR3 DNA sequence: TGTGCCAGCAGCCAAAATAGCTGGGTCAAAAACATTCAGTACTTC. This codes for CASSQNSWVKNIQYF.

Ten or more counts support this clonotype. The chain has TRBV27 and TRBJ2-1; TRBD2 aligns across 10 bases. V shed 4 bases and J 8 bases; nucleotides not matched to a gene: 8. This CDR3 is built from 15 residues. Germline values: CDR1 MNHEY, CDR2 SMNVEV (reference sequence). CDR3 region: CASSSGSSGSHEQFF. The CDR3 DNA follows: TGTGCCAGCAGTTCCGGGTCTAGCGGGAGCCATGAGCAGTTCTTC.

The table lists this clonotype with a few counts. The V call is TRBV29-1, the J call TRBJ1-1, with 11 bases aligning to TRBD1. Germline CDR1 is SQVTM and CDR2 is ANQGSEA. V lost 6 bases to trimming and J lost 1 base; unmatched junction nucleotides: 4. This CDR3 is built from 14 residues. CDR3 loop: CSVGQGAGNTEAFF. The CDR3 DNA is TGCAGCGTCGGACAGGGGGCTGGGAACACTGAAGCTTTCTTT. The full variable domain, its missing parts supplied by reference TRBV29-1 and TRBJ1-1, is SAVISQKPSRDICQRGTSLTIQCQVDSQVTMMFWYRQQPGQSLTLIATANQGSEATYESGFVIDKFPISRPNLTFSTLTVSNMSPEDSSIYLCSVGQGAGNTEAFFGQGTRLTVV.

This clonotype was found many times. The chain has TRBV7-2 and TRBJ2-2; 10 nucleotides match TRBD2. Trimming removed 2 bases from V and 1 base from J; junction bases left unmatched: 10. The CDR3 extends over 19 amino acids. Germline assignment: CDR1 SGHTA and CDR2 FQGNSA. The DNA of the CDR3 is TGTGCCAGCAGCTTAACAGCGGGAGGGCCTAACTTGAACACCGGGGAGCTGTTTTTT. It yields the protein CASSLTAGGPNLNTGELFF.

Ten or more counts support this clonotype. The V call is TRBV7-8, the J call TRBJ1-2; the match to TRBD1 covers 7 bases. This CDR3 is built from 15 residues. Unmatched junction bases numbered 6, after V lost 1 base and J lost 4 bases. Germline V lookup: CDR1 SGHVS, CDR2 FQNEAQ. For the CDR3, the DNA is TGTGCCAGCAGCTTAGAGGTGGGACAGCCCTATGGCTACACCTTC. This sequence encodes CASSLEVGQPYGYTF. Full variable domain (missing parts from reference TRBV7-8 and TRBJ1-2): GAGVSQSPRYKVAKRGQDVALRCDPISGHVSLFWYQQALGQGPEFLTYFQNEAQLDKSGLPSDRFFAERPEGSVSTLKIQRTQQEDSAVYLCASSLEVGQPYGYTFGSGTRLTVV.

The chain's CDR3 is CASSSGRATEAFF. CDR3 in DNA: TGTGCCAGTAGTTCGGGGAGAGCCACTGAAGCTTTCTTT. This chain joins TRBV19 and TRBJ1-1; D not resolved. V lost 5 bases and J lost 4, with 11 bases in between. The germline gives CDR1 LNHDA, CDR2 SQIVND (reference sequence). The CDR3 sequence is 13 residues long.